A selection of T cell receptor beta chains follows, all from one sample in a study of T cells in Graves' hyperthyroidism and ophthalmopathy. TCRdb reanalysed the multiplex PCR reads using MiXCR and keeps one entry per CDR3 protein. The table records a few hundred thousand distinct CDR3 sequences, 13% to 15% of them present only once. Input material: blood. These TCRs come from a woman aged 45-60 years with Graves' hyperthyroidism that later progressed to Graves' ophthalmopathy. Both conserved end residues are part of each CDR3. The D gene is left open where the match is weak. Not every row has a clone size; where given, it reads once, few, many or a size class.

D	V	J	size	DNA	CDR3
.	TRBV20-1	TRBJ1-1	many	TGCAGTGCTAGACAGGGAATGAACACTGAAGCTTTCTTT	CSARQGMNTEAFF
.	TRBV5-1	TRBJ1-1	many	TGCGCCAGCAGCTTGGTCGGGTTCGGGAACACTGAAGCTTTCTTT	CASSLVGFGNTEAFF
.	TRBV6-1	TRBJ2-7	many	TGTGCCAGCGAACCGAGGGATTCCTACGAGCAGTACTTC	CASEPRDSYEQYF
TRBD2	TRBV30	TRBJ2-5	many	TGTGCCTTCATTTCCGGGGCGGGGGGAGAGACCCAGTACTTC	CAFISGAGGETQYF
.	TRBV5-1	TRBJ2-1	.	TGCACCAGCACCCGGTGGGACCAATCCTACAATGAGCAGTTCTTC	CTSTRWDQSYNEQFF
.	TRBV2	TRBJ1-3	many	TGTGCCAGCAGCGGGAGGTCCTCTGGAAACACCATATATTTT	CASSGRSSGNTIYF
.	TRBV4-1	TRBJ1-2	many	TGCGCCAGCAGCCAAGTCTCACGGGCCGACTATGGCTACACCTTC	CASSQVSRADYGYTF
.	TRBV7-2	TRBJ2-2	.	TGTGCCAGCAGCCCGCCCCGAGGCGGGGTCAACACCGGGGAGCTGTTTTTT	CASSPPRGGVNTGELFF
TRBD1	TRBV10-3	TRBJ2-7	many	TGTGCCACCCGGGACAGGAACTCCTACGAGCAGTACTTC	CATRDRNSYEQYF
.	TRBV29-1	TRBJ2-7	many	TGCAGCGTTGTTTCGGGACCCGAGCAGTACTTC	CSVVSGPEQYF
TRBD2	TRBV28	TRBJ2-2	many	TGTGCCAGCAGTTTATCCAAGTGGCGGGAGTGGATCGGGGAGCTGTTTTTT	CASSLSKWREWIGELFF
.	TRBV20-1	TRBJ1-1	few	TGCAGTGCTAGAGATGAGCGGGGAAACACTGAAGCTTTCTTT	CSARDERGNTEAFF
.	TRBV12-3/TRBV12-4	TRBJ1-1	many	TGTGCCAGTTGGGTACAGATCAACACTGAAGCTTTCTTT	CASWVQINTEAFF
.	TRBV7-9	TRBJ1-3	.	TGTGCCAGCAGCTTGTTCGAGGACCCAGGAAACACCATATATTTT	CASSLFEDPGNTIYF
TRBD1	TRBV20-1	TRBJ1-6	many	TGCAGTGCATACAACAGGGGGCATAATTCACCCCTCCACTTT	CSAYNRGHNSPLHF
.	TRBV28	TRBJ2-1	many	TGTGCCAGCAGTGACAGGACCACTAGCTCCTACAATGAGCAGTTCTTC	CASSDRTTSSYNEQFF
.	TRBV30	TRBJ1-5	few	TGTGCCTGGAGCGGAAACAATCAGCCCCAGCATTTT	CAWSGNNQPQHF
.	TRBV6-5	TRBJ2-5	many	TGTGCCAGCAGTTACCCTGAGAAGACCCAGTACTTC	CASSYPEKTQYF
.	TRBV27	TRBJ2-7	many	TGTGCCAGCAGTTTGTCTTGGGGCTACGAGCAGTACTTC	CASSLSWGYEQYF
.	TRBV6-5	TRBJ1-2	.	TGTGCCAGCAGTTACTCCCGGACTAGTGGCTACACCTTC	CASSYSRTSGYTF
TRBD1	TRBV28	TRBJ2-7	.	TGTGCCAGCAGTCCCGGACAGGCAAACTACGAGCAGTACTTC	CASSPGQANYEQYF
TRBD1	TRBV9	TRBJ2-3	few	TGTGCCAGCAGCGCGGTGGGACAGGGGTACACAGATACGCAGTATTTT	CASSAVGQGYTDTQYF
TRBD1	TRBV15	TRBJ2-7	.	TGTGCCACCAGCAGAACAGGGGTTTTAGACGAGCAGTACTTC	CATSRTGVLDEQYF
TRBD2	TRBV20-1	TRBJ2-7	many	TGCAGTGGTATGACTAGCGCGCGATCCTACGAGCAGTACTTC	CSGMTSARSYEQYF
.	TRBV11-2	TRBJ2-3	many	TGTGCCAGCCGCACGCTCACAGATACGCAGTATTTT	CASRTLTDTQYF
TRBD1	TRBV6-2/TRBV6-3	TRBJ1-1	many	TGTGCCAGCAGTACGGGGACAGCGAACACTGAAGCTTTCTTT	CASSTGTANTEAFF
.	TRBV5-8	TRBJ2-7	many	TGTGCCAGCAGCTTGACCGGATCGGTCTACGAGCAGTACTTC	CASSLTGSVYEQYF
TRBD1	TRBV6-1	TRBJ1-5	many	TGTGCCAGCAGCCCGGGACAGGTAGGCAATCAGCCCCAGCATTTT	CASSPGQVGNQPQHF
TRBD1	TRBV5-1	TRBJ1-2	many	TGCGCCAGCAGCTTGAACAGGGGGACTAACTATGGCTACACCTTC	CASSLNRGTNYGYTF
TRBD1	TRBV30	TRBJ2-7	many	TGTGCCTGGATCTCACCGGGACAGGGAAACTACGAGCAGTACTTC	CAWISPGQGNYEQYF
TRBD2	TRBV10-3	TRBJ2-5	many	TGTGCCATCAGAGCGGGAGGGCCGGGGCAAGAGACCCAGTACTTC	CAIRAGGPGQETQYF
.	TRBV24-1	TRBJ2-3	.	TGTGCCACCAGTGATGGGGCTAGCACAGATACGCAGTATTTT	CATSDGASTDTQYF
.	TRBV7-3	TRBJ2-7	.	TGTGCCAGCAGCGCCCAGGGTGGACTCTACGAGCAGTACTTC	CASSAQGGLYEQYF
.	TRBV20-1	TRBJ2-7	.	TGCAGTGCCAGAGGGGGGGGGAGGTACGAGCAGTACTTC	CSARGGGRYEQYF
.	TRBV30	TRBJ2-7	many	TGTGCCTGGAGTGTACTACAGGGACCCTACGAGCAGTACTTC	CAWSVLQGPYEQYF
.	TRBV7-9	TRBJ1-2	.	TGTGCCAGCAGCCCAGGAGAGGGGATTTACTATGGCTACACCTTC	CASSPGEGIYYGYTF
.	TRBV18	TRBJ2-1	.	TGTGCCAGCTCACTCCCGTCCGAACCCGGCAATGAGCAGTTCTTC	CASSLPSEPGNEQFF
TRBD1	TRBV2	TRBJ1-4	few	TGTGCCAGCAGTGAGGAGGGGGCTAAGGCTGAAAAACTGTTTTTT	CASSEEGAKAEKLFF
TRBD1	TRBV28	TRBJ1-5	many	TGTGCCAGCAGCCCCGGTCGGACAGGAATAAATCAGCCCCAGCATTTT	CASSPGRTGINQPQHF
.	TRBV13	TRBJ1-2	many	TGTGCCAGCATCCCACAACAGGGCCCCCGTGATGGCTACACCTTC	CASIPQQGPRDGYTF
.	TRBV20-1	TRBJ1-1	few	TGCAGTGCTAGTTCGCTCACTGAAGCTTTCTTT	CSASSLTEAFF
.	TRBV10-3	TRBJ1-5	many	TGTGCCATCAGTGGGCAGGGGCAAGGTGAGCAGCCCCAGCATTTT	CAISGQGQGEQPQHF
TRBD2	TRBV20-1	TRBJ2-3	.	TGCAGTGCCCGGGCCGCGGGAGAGCCGAGCACAGATACGCAGTATTTT	CSARAAGEPSTDTQYF
TRBD2	TRBV4-1	TRBJ2-3	many	TGCGCCAGCAGCCCCATGGAGACTAGCGGCACAGATACGCAGTATTTT	CASSPMETSGTDTQYF
.	TRBV27	TRBJ1-5	many	TGTGCCAGCAGTTTAAATCTAGCAGAACCGGATCAGCCCCAGCATTTT	CASSLNLAEPDQPQHF
.	TRBV28	TRBJ1-5	many	TGTGCCAGCAGTCCTCCTCGGGGGTCTCAGCCCCAGCATTTT	CASSPPRGSQPQHF
TRBD2	TRBV7-9	TRBJ2-3	.	TGTGCCAGCAGATTGGGCTTTCTGTCTAGCGGGCTTGGCACAGATACGCAGTATTTT	CASRLGFLSSGLGTDTQYF
TRBD1	TRBV20-1	TRBJ2-2	many	TGCAGTGCTACGCCGGCGACAGGGCGTGCCGGGGAGCTGTTTTTT	CSATPATGRAGELFF
.	TRBV20-1	TRBJ2-7	many	TGCAGTGCCGAGGGATCGCGGTACGAGCAGTACTTC	CSAEGSRYEQYF
.	TRBV10-3	TRBJ1-1	.	TGTGCCATCAGACCTATCCCCGGGACTGTCGGCACTGAAGCTTTCTTT	CAIRPIPGTVGTEAFF
TRBD2	TRBV6-1	TRBJ2-1	.	TGTGCCAGCAGAGCTAGCGGGAGGACCTCCTACAATGAGCAGTTCTTC	CASRASGRTSYNEQFF
.	TRBV6-2/TRBV6-3	TRBJ1-2	few	TGTGCCAGCAGTCCTGCTCCCTCAGTGGTGTACTATGGCTACACCTTC	CASSPAPSVVYYGYTF
TRBD1	TRBV6-2/TRBV6-3	TRBJ2-1	many	TGTGCCAGCAGCCACGACAGGGGGCTTATCTATGAGCAGTTCTTC	CASSHDRGLIYEQFF
.	TRBV28	TRBJ1-5	few	TGTGCCAGCAGCCCCGCTGGTGGCAATCAGCCCCAGCATTTT	CASSPAGGNQPQHF
TRBD2	TRBV7-3	TRBJ2-2	few	TGTGCGACAGTACTAGCGGCCACCGGGGAGCTGTTTTTT	CATVLAATGELFF
.	TRBV12-3/TRBV12-4	TRBJ2-3	many	TGTGCCAGCAGCCCCGGGTGGATCAACACAGATACGCAGTATTTT	CASSPGWINTDTQYF
.	TRBV20-1	TRBJ2-5	many	TGCAGTCCCGCATTAATAGTCTGGAGGGCCGGATTACAAGAGACCCAGTACTTC	CSPALIVWRAGLQETQYF
TRBD1	TRBV6-1	TRBJ1-2	many	TGTGCCAGCAGCGGGCCAGGACAGGGCCTTGGCTACACCTTC	CASSGPGQGLGYTF
.	TRBV15	TRBJ2-2	.	TGTGCCACCCGGGATCAGGGGAACACCGGGGAGCTGTTTTTT	CATRDQGNTGELFF
TRBD2	TRBV20-1	TRBJ2-3	many	TGCAGTGCTAGAGATAGCGGGAGCACAGATACGCAGTATTTT	CSARDSGSTDTQYF